The 28 T cell receptor beta chains presented below share a single source sample, sequenced in a study of T cell repertoires in cytomegalovirus infection. TCRdb re-called the reads with MiXCR, one entry per CDR3 protein. The sample contains hundreds of thousands of distinct CDR3 sequences, roughly 43% of which appear only once. Their specific antigens are unknown. The sample in question was cultured PBMCs, obtained from culture after CMV antigen stimulation. These receptor sequences come from a human donor in good health (CMV status not recorded). Some clones in this sample may be carry-over from other donors' samples.

In its sample, this clonotype was seen a few times. This rearrangement joins TRBV25-1 to TRBJ2-1; D uncertain. The CDR3 extends over 13 amino acids. Germline V gene data show CDR1 as MGHDK and CDR2 as SYGVNS. V gave up 8 bases and J gave up 5 bases, with 13 bases separating them. CDR3: CASGWWGNNEQFF. The CDR3 DNA reads as TGTGCCAGCGGATGGTGGGGTAACAATGAGCAGTTCTTC.

A few counts support this clonotype. The CDR3 sequence: CASSLAYRVAKARDEQFF. The CDR3 coding sequence is TGTGCCAGCAGCTTAGCTTACCGGGTAGCGAAGGCTAGAGATGAGCAGTTCTTC. The rearrangement links TRBV7-6 to TRBJ2-1, with a possible D match to TRBD2 (5 bases). Trimming removed 0 bases at V and 8 bases at J, with 23 bases between. Germline assignment: CDR1 SGHVS and CDR2 FNYEAQ. CDR3 length: 18 amino acids.

This chain connects TRBV12-3 or TRBV12-4 to TRBJ2-2; perhaps TRBD2 as D (5 bases). V dropped 6 bases and J dropped 6 bases, with 20 bases sitting between them. This CDR3 contains 16 residues. The CDR3 DNA reads as TGTGCCAGCAGGTCTTCGAGACTACCCGGGGCCGGGGAGCTGTTTTTT. Protein product: CASRSSRLPGAGELFF.

This clonotype has just one count. This chain links TRBV2 with TRBJ1-5, with D uncertain. The V end lost 0 bases, the J end lost 2 bases, and 11 bases lay between the germline ends. The length of the CDR3 is 16 residues. CDR1 is SNHLY and CDR2 is FYNNEI in the germline V gene. CDR3 coding DNA: TGTGCCAGCAGTGAAGCTCATCTCTTGGGCAATCAGCCCCAGCATTTT. Translated, it gives CASSEAHLLGNQPQHF. The full variable domain, in which reference TRBV2 and TRBJ1-5 provide the parts outside the CDR3, is EPEVTQTPSHQVTQMGQEVILRCVPISNHLYFYWYRQILGQKVEFLVSFYNNEISEKSEIFDDQFSVERPDGSNFTLKIRSTKLEDSAMYFCASSEAHLLGNQPQHFGDGTRLSIL.

This chain joins TRBV7-8 and TRBJ1-5; D uncertain. CDR1 and CDR2 from the germline V gene are SGHVS and FQNEAQ. Trimming shortened V by 4 bases and J by 4 bases, and 14 bases separated the two germline ends. This CDR3 contains 15 residues. CDR3 DNA sequence: TGTGCCAGCAGCTCCCGTCGGACGGGGAATCAGCCCCAGCATTTT. As protein: CASSSRRTGNQPQHF.

V is TRBV7-2 and J is TRBJ1-3; D might be TRBD1 (6 bases). CDR1 is SGHTA and CDR2 is FQGNSA in the germline V gene. Trimming stripped 5 bases from V and 4 bases from J, with 15 bases between. The CDR3 sequence is 15 residues long. CDR3 amino acids: CASSPMGGKGNTIYF. The DNA of the CDR3 is TGTGCCAGCAGCCCCATGGGGGGCAAAGGAAACACCATATATTTT.

This chain links TRBV7-8 with TRBJ1-5; no reliable D call. Trimming took 1 base from V and 3 from J, leaving 16 bases between them. CDR3 length: 17 amino acids. In germline, CDR1 is SGHVS, CDR2 FQNEAQ. The CDR3 DNA reads as TGTGCCAGCAGCTTAGAAGGGAAGCGGTATAACAATCAGCCCCAGCATTTT. Its protein is CASSLEGKRYNNQPQHF.

The J gene is TRBJ2-5, the V gene TRBV4-3; D ambiguous. Trimming removed 2 bases at V and 5 bases at J, with 9 bases between. Germline V gene data show CDR1 as LGHNA and CDR2 as YSLEER. This CDR3 is built from 13 residues. The CDR3 reads CASSQQEAETQYF. CDR3 sequence (DNA): TGCGCCAGCAGCCAACAAGAGGCGGAGACCCAGTACTTC.

This clonotype was seen more than once but under ten times. The genes are TRBV7-2 and TRBJ2-3; 8 nucleotides match TRBD2. Germline V gene sequence: CDR1 SGHTA, CDR2 FQGNSA. The CDR3 runs to 15 residues. V gave up 3 bases and J gave up 5 bases; unmatched junction bases: 7. The CDR3 nucleotides read TGTGCCAGCAGCTTTGCGCGGGAGGCCGTAGATACGCAGTATTTT. Translating gives CASSFAREAVDTQYF.

This clonotype was counted a few times. This chain connects TRBV7-8 to TRBJ1-4; D is unresolved. This CDR3 contains 13 residues. The germline V gene has CDR1 SGHVS and CDR2 FQNEAQ. Trimming removed 1 base at V and 7 bases at J, with 7 bases between. The CDR3 loop reads CASSLGAGEKLFF. The CDR3 bases are TGTGCCAGCAGCTTAGGGGCGGGTGAAAAACTGTTTTTT. Combining the CDR3 with reference TRBV7-8 and TRBJ1-4 gives the whole variable domain GAGVSQSPRYKVAKRGQDVALRCDPISGHVSLFWYQQALGQGPEFLTYFQNEAQLDKSGLPSDRFFAERPEGSVSTLKIQRTQQEDSAVYLCASSLGAGEKLFFGSGTQLSVL.

This chain links TRBV5-1 with TRBJ1-5; possibly TRBD1 for D (6 bases). Germline assignment: CDR1 SGHRS and CDR2 YFSETQ. The CDR3 runs 14 residues. V was shortened by 4 bases and J by 6 bases, with 14 bases between the two germline ends. DNA for the CDR3: TGCGCCAGCAGCCAACAGGGAGAAGGTCAGCCCCAGCATTTT. Amino acid sequence: CASSQQGEGQPQHF.

There are a few counts of this clonotype. This sequence joins TRBV12-3 or TRBV12-4 and TRBJ1-2, with D tentatively TRBD1 (5 bases). CDR3 size: 13 residues. V was pared by 3 bases and J by 4 bases, with 9 bases between. The CDR3 DNA is TGTGCCAGCAGTTTTGGACACGTCTATGGCTACACCTTC. Translated, it gives CASSFGHVYGYTF.

This chain uses TRBV7-2 with TRBJ2-3, with 8 bases lining up with TRBD2. Looked up from germline, CDR1 is SGHTA and CDR2 is FQGNSA. The junction had 10 bases not matched to a gene; V was cut back by 5 bases and J by 3 bases. The CDR3 is made up of 16 amino acids. The CDR3 sequence is CASSPGGLADTDTQYF. The CDR3 nucleotides read TGTGCCAGCAGCCCGGGGGGGCTAGCGGATACAGATACGCAGTATTTT.

The rearrangement links TRBV6-2 or TRBV6-3 to TRBJ2-3; D is perhaps TRBD1 (5 bases). This CDR3 has 18 amino acids. With 3 bases removed from V and 2 bases from J, the gap between germline ends came to 21 bases. CDR1 is MNHEY, CDR2 SVGEGT, per germline. The CDR3 sequence is CASSYTPPVGAPTDTQYF. The DNA for the CDR3 is TGTGCCAGCAGTTATACCCCCCCCGTAGGGGCGCCCACAGATACGCAGTATTTT.

The chain has TRBV7-9 and TRBJ2-1, with D unresolved. CDR3 length equals 13 residues. Germline V gives CDR1 SEHNR, CDR2 FQNEAQ (reference sequence). Deletions cut 1 base from V and 8 bases from J, with 9 bases between. This CDR3 is CASSLDPWDEQFF. CDR3 sequence (DNA): TGTGCCAGCAGCTTAGACCCTTGGGATGAGCAGTTCTTC.

A few counts support this clonotype. V and J are TRBV7-7 and TRBJ2-3, with no clear D. Germline values: CDR1 SSHAT, CDR2 FNYEAQ (reference sequence). V lost 5 bases and J 2 bases, leaving 11 bases between the germline ends. The CDR3 has 14 amino acids. The CDR3, as DNA: TGTGCCAGCAGCCCCTCGACCCTCACAGATACGCAGTATTTT. This encodes CASSPSTLTDTQYF.

DNA of the CDR3: TGTGCCAGCAGCTCCCCGGGACAGGGCATGCACGAGCAGTACTTC. This codes for CASSSPGQGMHEQYF. This chain uses TRBV7-6 with TRBJ2-7; 9 nucleotides agree with TRBD1. Trimming at V came to 4 bases and at J to 5 bases, leaving 9 bases not matched to a gene. CDR1 is SGHVS, CDR2 FNYEAQ, per germline. The CDR3 spans 15 residues.

This chain uses TRBV6-2 or TRBV6-3 with TRBJ2-7, with a tentative D call TRBD2 (6 bases). Germline loops: CDR1 MNHEY, CDR2 SVGEGT. The ends were cut back, 7 bases at V and 3 bases at J, with 13 bases in the middle. The CDR3 is made up of 13 amino acids. Written as DNA, the CDR3 is TGTGCCAGCATGGGCGGGGCCCGCTACGAGCAGTACTTC. Its protein product is CASMGGARYEQYF.

The chain is built from TRBV4-2 and TRBJ2-5; D perhaps matches TRBD1 (6 bases). Trimming left V 1 base short and J 2 bases short, with 17 bases between. The CDR3 extends over 17 amino acids. CDR1 and CDR2 from the germline V gene are LGHNA and YNFKEQ. CDR3 bases: TGTGCCAGCAGCCAAGTCGGGTTCGGACAGAGTCAAGAGACCCAGTACTTC. Amino acids: CASSQVGFGQSQETQYF.

The chain couples TRBV7-2 to TRBJ2-1; D ambiguous. The V gene lost 1 base and the J gene lost 0 bases, with 16 bases spanning the gap. The germline gives CDR1 SGHTA, CDR2 FQGNSA. This CDR3 has 18 residues. CDR3 sequence (DNA): TGTGCCAGCAGCTTAGGGAGCGCACCCTGGAGCTCCTACAATGAGCAGTTCTTC. Translated: CASSLGSAPWSSYNEQFF.

The J gene is TRBJ1-1, the V gene TRBV7-4; TRBD1 might be the D (5 bases). The CDR3 runs to 14 residues. V was shortened by 6 bases and J by 1 base, with 12 bases between the two germline ends. The germline V gene has CDR1 SGHVT and CDR2 SQSDAQ. The CDR3: CASRQVDRNTEAFF. The CDR3 region has the DNA TGTGCCAGCAGACAAGTCGACAGGAACACTGAAGCTTTCTTT.

The V and J genes are TRBV6-1 and TRBJ2-7; D gene unclear. V was cut by 6 bases and J by 0 bases, with 6 bases left in between. CDR3 length: 12 amino acids. Germline CDR1 is MNHNS and CDR2 is SASEGT. This CDR3 is CASRDPSYEQYF. DNA of the CDR3: TGTGCCAGCAGGGACCCCTCCTACGAGCAGTACTTC.

This clonotype came up a few times. The chain is built from TRBV7-9 and TRBJ2-7, with 7 bases that match TRBD2. V was clipped by 5 bases and J by 5 bases; unmatched bases: 12. The CDR3 is made up of 15 amino acids. In germline, CDR1 is SEHNR, CDR2 FQNEAQ (reference sequence). CDR3 amino acids: CASSTRTGGLDEQYF. For the CDR3, the DNA is TGTGCCAGCAGCACGCGTACGGGGGGACTCGACGAGCAGTACTTC.

The rearrangement uses TRBV7-2 and TRBJ2-3; no clear D. The CDR3 runs 13 residues. Trimming removed 3 bases from V and 2 bases from J, with 6 bases in between. CDR1 SGHTA and CDR2 FQGNSA come from the germline V gene. CDR3 residues: CASSFSTTDTQYF. Written as DNA, the CDR3 is TGTGCCAGCAGCTTTAGCACCACAGATACGCAGTATTTT.

This clonotype was seen once. This chain's CDR3 is CSARRQGAEQYF. The CDR3 DNA is TGCAGTGCCCGTAGACAGGGGGCCGAGCAGTACTTC. V usage is TRBV20-1 and J usage is TRBJ2-7; TRBD1 matches at 10 bases. Germline CDR1 reads DFQATT; CDR2 reads SNEGSKA (reference sequence). V lost 6 bases and J lost 6; bases outside the gene matches: 5. CDR3 size: 12 residues.

This chain joins TRBV19 and TRBJ2-3, with D possibly matching TRBD2 (6 bases). From germline, CDR1 is LNHDA and CDR2 SQIVND (reference sequence). V dropped 1 base and J dropped 7 bases, with 9 bases sitting between them. This CDR3 has 13 residues. In nucleotides, the CDR3 is TGTGCCAGTAGTATAGTCCGGGAGAATACGCAGTATTTT. Encoded protein: CASSIVRENTQYF.

V gene TRBV20-1 combines with J gene TRBJ1-4; the D gene is possibly TRBD1 (6 bases). Trimming cost V 5 bases and J 3 bases, with 16 bases left between them. This CDR3 is built from 15 residues. Germline V gene data show CDR1 as DFQATT and CDR2 as SNEGSKA (reference sequence). CDR3 bases: TGCAGTGCTCAACTCCCCAGGGGCTCTAATGAAAAACTGTTTTTT. Encoded protein: CSAQLPRGSNEKLFF.

There are a few counts of this clonotype. The genes are TRBV6-2 or TRBV6-3 and TRBJ2-7, with a possible D match to TRBD2 (6 bases). CDR1 is MNHEY, CDR2 SVGEGT, per germline. Deletions cut 5 bases from V and 6 bases from J, with 14 bases between. The CDR3 contains 13 residues. The CDR3 nucleotides are TGTGCCAGCAGTGATGGGACTTACGGCGAGCAGTACTTC. Translated: CASSDGTYGEQYF.